This is a list of T cell receptor beta chains from one sample in a study of blood T cell repertoires in COVID-19. Sequenced by immunoSEQ multiplex PCR; TCRdb stores in-frame clones only, minus some. The sample yields 300,000 to 400,000 clones, 80% to 90% seen once. Sample: PBMCs or T cells enriched from blood (not recorded which). The receptor source for this set is a woman between 35 and 50 years old with acute COVID-19. Each CDR3 is given with its conserved first and last residue. A D gene is named only where the DNA matches it firmly. Size is stated for part of the rows, as once, few or many counts, or as a class when the clone is expanded.

abundance: NA
d_gene: NA
j_gene: TRBJ1-2
v_gene: TRBV27
CDR3aa: CASSLSGSYGYTF
CDR3nt: TGTGCCAGCAGTTTATCGGGGAGCTATGGCTACACCTTC

abundance: NA
d_gene: TRBD1
j_gene: TRBJ1-5
v_gene: TRBV15
CDR3aa: CATSMTGRSNQPQHF
CDR3nt: TGTGCCACCAGCATGACAGGGAGGTCCAATCAGCCCCAGCATTTT

abundance: NA
d_gene: TRBD1
j_gene: TRBJ1-5
v_gene: TRBV6-2/TRBV6-3
CDR3aa: CASSSDRDQPQHF
CDR3nt: TGTGCCAGCAGCTCGGACAGGGACCAGCCCCAGCATTTT

abundance: NA
d_gene: TRBD1
j_gene: TRBJ1-5
v_gene: TRBV15
CDR3aa: CATSTKVVPFTGVNQPQHF
CDR3nt: TGTGCCACCAGCACTAAGGTAGTCCCTTTTACAGGGGTAAATCAGCCCCAGCATTTT

abundance: NA
d_gene: NA
j_gene: TRBJ1-2
v_gene: TRBV4-1
CDR3aa: CASSYTWGDGYTF
CDR3nt: TGCGCCAGCAGCTACACCTGGGGGGATGGCTACACCTTC

abundance: NA
d_gene: NA
j_gene: TRBJ2-1
v_gene: TRBV29-1
CDR3aa: CSVEVWLANYNEQFF
CDR3nt: TGCAGCGTTGAAGTATGGCTAGCGAACTACAATGAGCAGTTCTTC

abundance: NA
d_gene: NA
j_gene: TRBJ1-6
v_gene: TRBV3-1/TRBV3-2
CDR3aa: CASSQDRSSPLHF
CDR3nt: TGTGCCAGCAGCCAAGATCGTTCTTCGCCCCTCCACTTT

abundance: NA
d_gene: NA
j_gene: TRBJ1-2
v_gene: TRBV6-5
CDR3aa: CASRYRSSGAYGYTF
CDR3nt: TGTGCCAGCAGGTACCGGAGCTCGGGTGCATATGGCTACACCTTC

abundance: NA
d_gene: NA
j_gene: TRBJ1-5
v_gene: TRBV5-8
CDR3aa: CASSSGISGDQPQHF
CDR3nt: TGTGCCAGCAGCTCCGGGATCTCAGGGGATCAGCCCCAGCATTTT

abundance: NA
d_gene: NA
j_gene: TRBJ1-4
v_gene: TRBV4-3
CDR3aa: CASSEWLVNEKLFF
CDR3nt: TGCGCCAGCAGTGAATGGCTGGTTAATGAAAAACTGTTTTTT

abundance: few
d_gene: TRBD1
j_gene: TRBJ1-6
v_gene: TRBV4-3
CDR3aa: CASSQGTGGLSPLHF
CDR3nt: TGCGCCAGCAGCCAGGGGACAGGGGGCTTGTCACCCCTCCACTTT

abundance: NA
d_gene: TRBD1
j_gene: TRBJ1-2
v_gene: TRBV6-5
CDR3aa: CASRQGPYGYTF
CDR3nt: TGTGCCAGCAGACAGGGGCCCTATGGCTACACCTTC

abundance: NA
d_gene: TRBD1
j_gene: TRBJ1-1
v_gene: TRBV11-1
CDR3aa: CASTRDRMNTEAFF
CDR3nt: TGTGCCAGCACCCGGGACAGAATGAACACTGAAGCTTTCTTT

abundance: NA
d_gene: TRBD1
j_gene: TRBJ1-1
v_gene: TRBV18
CDR3aa: CASSPRTITGGNTEAFF
CDR3nt: TGTGCCAGCTCACCACGAACTATTACAGGGGGGAACACTGAAGCTTTCTTT

abundance: NA
d_gene: NA
j_gene: TRBJ1-2
v_gene: TRBV6-5
CDR3aa: CASIPSMNYGYTF
CDR3nt: TGTGCCAGCATCCCCAGTATGAACTATGGCTACACCTTC

abundance: NA
d_gene: NA
j_gene: TRBJ2-1
v_gene: TRBV3-1/TRBV3-2
CDR3aa: CASSPPLSYNEQFF
CDR3nt: TGTGCCAGCAGCCCCCCCCTTTCCTACAATGAGCAGTTCTTC

abundance: NA
d_gene: TRBD1
j_gene: TRBJ1-4
v_gene: TRBV5-6
CDR3aa: CASSSRDRGAANEKLFF
CDR3nt: TGTGCCAGCAGCTCCCGGGACAGGGGGGCAGCTAATGAAAAACTGTTTTTT

abundance: NA
d_gene: NA
j_gene: TRBJ1-2
v_gene: TRBV27
CDR3aa: CASSLSIGPLSSGYTF
CDR3nt: TGTGCCAGCAGTTTATCGATCGGTCCCCTGTCGAGCGGCTACACCTTC

abundance: NA
d_gene: NA
j_gene: TRBJ1-4
v_gene: TRBV4-1
CDR3aa: CASSQTFGRGNEKLFF
CDR3nt: TGCGCCAGCAGCCAGACGTTCGGGCGGGGTAATGAAAAACTGTTTTTT

abundance: NA
d_gene: TRBD1
j_gene: TRBJ1-1
v_gene: TRBV27
CDR3aa: CASSPGQGITEAFF
CDR3nt: TGTGCCAGCAGTCCCGGACAGGGGATCACTGAAGCTTTCTTT

abundance: NA
d_gene: TRBD1
j_gene: TRBJ2-5
v_gene: TRBV5-1
CDR3aa: CASSFGQGEETQYF
CDR3nt: TGCGCCAGCAGTTTTGGACAGGGTGAGGAGACCCAGTACTTC

abundance: NA
d_gene: TRBD2
j_gene: TRBJ2-7
v_gene: TRBV7-8
CDR3aa: CASSFGTSRVYEQYF
CDR3nt: TGTGCCAGCAGCTTTGGGACTAGCCGAGTCTACGAGCAGTACTTC

abundance: NA
d_gene: TRBD1
j_gene: TRBJ1-1
v_gene: TRBV11-2
CDR3aa: CASSYLGQGRTEAFF
CDR3nt: TGTGCCAGCAGCTACCTCGGACAGGGTAGGACTGAAGCTTTCTTT

abundance: NA
d_gene: TRBD2
j_gene: TRBJ2-1
v_gene: TRBV5-4
CDR3aa: CASRWGRADNEQFF
CDR3nt: TGTGCCAGCAGATGGGGGAGGGCCGACAATGAGCAGTTCTTC

abundance: NA
d_gene: NA
j_gene: TRBJ2-3
v_gene: TRBV5-1
CDR3aa: CASSLVTVSTDTQYF
CDR3nt: TGCGCCAGCAGCTTGGTGACAGTGAGCACAGATACGCAGTATTTT

abundance: few
d_gene: TRBD1
j_gene: TRBJ2-1
v_gene: TRBV6-2/TRBV6-3
CDR3aa: CASSPYGPLGQGADNEQFF
CDR3nt: TGTGCCAGCAGCCCTTATGGGCCTTTGGGACAGGGGGCAGACAATGAGCAGTTCTTC

abundance: NA
d_gene: TRBD1
j_gene: TRBJ1-4
v_gene: TRBV3-1/TRBV3-2
CDR3aa: CASSQASGTATNEKLFF
CDR3nt: TGTGCCAGCAGCCAAGCTTCCGGGACAGCAACTAATGAAAAACTGTTTTTT

abundance: NA
d_gene: TRBD1
j_gene: TRBJ1-4
v_gene: TRBV24-1
CDR3aa: CATSDHRAGTGIEKLFF
CDR3nt: TGTGCCACCAGTGATCACCGGGCCGGGACAGGGATAGAAAAACTGTTTTTT

abundance: NA
d_gene: NA
j_gene: TRBJ2-1
v_gene: TRBV4-2
CDR3aa: CASSQVEVIEQFF
CDR3nt: TGTGCCAGCAGCCAAGTCGAGGTTATTGAGCAGTTCTTC

abundance: few
d_gene: TRBD1
j_gene: TRBJ2-7
v_gene: TRBV2
CDR3aa: CASRPDRDYEQYF
CDR3nt: TGTGCCAGCAGGCCGGACAGGGACTACGAGCAGTACTTC

abundance: NA
d_gene: NA
j_gene: TRBJ1-1
v_gene: TRBV2
CDR3aa: CASCWGYTEAFF
CDR3nt: TGTGCCAGCTGCTGGGGCTACACTGAAGCTTTCTTT

abundance: few
d_gene: TRBD2
j_gene: TRBJ2-1
v_gene: TRBV11-3
CDR3aa: CASSFTSGGYNEQFF
CDR3nt: TGTGCCAGCAGCTTCACTAGCGGGGGATACAATGAGCAGTTCTTC

abundance: NA
d_gene: TRBD1
j_gene: TRBJ1-1
v_gene: TRBV7-2
CDR3aa: CASARDSLNTEAFF
CDR3nt: TGTGCCAGCGCACGGGACAGCCTGAACACTGAAGCTTTCTTT

abundance: NA
d_gene: TRBD1
j_gene: TRBJ2-3
v_gene: TRBV11-2
CDR3aa: CASSLRDRKTDTQYF
CDR3nt: TGTGCCAGCAGCTTACGGGACAGGAAGACAGATACGCAGTATTTT

abundance: few
d_gene: TRBD2
j_gene: TRBJ2-7
v_gene: TRBV5-1
CDR3aa: CASSSGLAPTYEQYF
CDR3nt: TGCGCCAGCAGCTCGGGACTAGCGCCCACCTACGAGCAGTACTTC

abundance: NA
d_gene: TRBD1
j_gene: TRBJ1-5
v_gene: TRBV2
CDR3aa: CASSRSTGVGNQPQHF
CDR3nt: TGTGCCAGCAGTAGAAGTACAGGGGTAGGCAATCAGCCCCAGCATTTT

abundance: NA
d_gene: NA
j_gene: TRBJ2-3
v_gene: TRBV7-2
CDR3aa: CASSYEATDTQYF
CDR3nt: TGTGCCAGCAGCTATGAGGCCACAGATACGCAGTATTTT

abundance: few
d_gene: NA
j_gene: TRBJ2-1
v_gene: TRBV18
CDR3aa: CASSPQAGEQFF
CDR3nt: TGTGCCAGCTCACCCCAAGCAGGGGAGCAGTTCTTC

abundance: once
d_gene: TRBD1
j_gene: TRBJ2-1
v_gene: TRBV7-9
CDR3aa: CASRSDPGQKDNEQFF
CDR3nt: TGTGCCAGCAGGTCGGACCCGGGACAGAAAGACAATGAGCAGTTCTTC

abundance: NA
d_gene: NA
j_gene: TRBJ2-5
v_gene: TRBV4-2
CDR3aa: CASSQGGWEETQYF
CDR3nt: TGTGCCAGCAGCCAGGGGGGTTGGGAAGAGACCCAGTACTTC

abundance: NA
d_gene: TRBD1
j_gene: TRBJ1-2
v_gene: TRBV10-3
CDR3aa: CAISAGQNLLGYGYTF
CDR3nt: TGTGCCATCAGCGCGGGACAGAACCTCCTCGGCTATGGCTACACCTTC

abundance: NA
d_gene: NA
j_gene: TRBJ1-1
v_gene: TRBV11-2
CDR3aa: CASSPVTEAFF
CDR3nt: TGTGCCAGCAGCCCGGTGACTGAAGCTTTCTTT

abundance: NA
d_gene: TRBD1
j_gene: TRBJ1-1
v_gene: TRBV19
CDR3aa: CASSIGGQGPEAFF
CDR3nt: TGTGCCAGTAGTATAGGGGGACAGGGCCCTGAAGCTTTCTTT